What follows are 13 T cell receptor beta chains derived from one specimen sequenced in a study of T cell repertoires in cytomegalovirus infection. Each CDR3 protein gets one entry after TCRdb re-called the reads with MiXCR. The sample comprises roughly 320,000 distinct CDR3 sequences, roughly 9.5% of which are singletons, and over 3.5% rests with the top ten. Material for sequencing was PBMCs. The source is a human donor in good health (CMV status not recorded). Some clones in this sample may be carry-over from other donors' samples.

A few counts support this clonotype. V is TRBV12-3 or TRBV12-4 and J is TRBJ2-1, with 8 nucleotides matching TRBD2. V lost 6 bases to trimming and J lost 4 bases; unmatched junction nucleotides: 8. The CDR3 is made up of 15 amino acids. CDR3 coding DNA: TGTGCCAGCAGCCCCGGGGGGGGGCGATACAATGAGCAGTTCTTC. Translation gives CASSPGGGRYNEQFF.

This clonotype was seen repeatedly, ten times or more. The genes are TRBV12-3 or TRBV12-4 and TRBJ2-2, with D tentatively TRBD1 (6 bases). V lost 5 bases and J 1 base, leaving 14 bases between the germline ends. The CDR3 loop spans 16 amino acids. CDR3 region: CASSGTRGRNTGELFF. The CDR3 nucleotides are TGTGCCAGCAGTGGAACAAGGGGGAGGAACACCGGGGAGCTGTTTTTT.

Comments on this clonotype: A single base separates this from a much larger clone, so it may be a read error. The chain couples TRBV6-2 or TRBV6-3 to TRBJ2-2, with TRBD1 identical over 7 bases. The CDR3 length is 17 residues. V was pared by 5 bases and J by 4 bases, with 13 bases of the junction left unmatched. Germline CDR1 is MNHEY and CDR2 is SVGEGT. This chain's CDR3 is CASSALTGNFLTGELFF. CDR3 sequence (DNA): TGTGCCAGCAGTGCTCTGACAGGGAATTTCCTCACCGGGGAGCTGTTTTTT.

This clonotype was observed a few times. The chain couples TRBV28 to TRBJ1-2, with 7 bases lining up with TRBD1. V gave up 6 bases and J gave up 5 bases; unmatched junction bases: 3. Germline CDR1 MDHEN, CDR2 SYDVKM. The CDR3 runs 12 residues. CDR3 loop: CASSTGEYGYTF. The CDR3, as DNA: TGTGCCAGCAGCACAGGGGAATATGGCTACACCTTC.

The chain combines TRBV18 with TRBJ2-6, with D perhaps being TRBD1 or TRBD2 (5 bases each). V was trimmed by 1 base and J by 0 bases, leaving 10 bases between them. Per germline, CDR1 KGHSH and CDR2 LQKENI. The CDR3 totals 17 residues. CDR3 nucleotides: TGTGCCAGCTCACCACGGGACGGTCGCTCTGGGGCCAACGTCCTGACTTTC. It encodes CASSPRDGRSGANVLTF. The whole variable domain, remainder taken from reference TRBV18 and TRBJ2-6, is NAGVMQNPRHLVRRRGQEARLRCSPMKGHSHVYWYRQLPEEGLKFMVYLQKENIIDESGMPKERFSAEFPKEGPSILRIQQVVRGDSAAYFCASSPRDGRSGANVLTFGAGSRLTVL.

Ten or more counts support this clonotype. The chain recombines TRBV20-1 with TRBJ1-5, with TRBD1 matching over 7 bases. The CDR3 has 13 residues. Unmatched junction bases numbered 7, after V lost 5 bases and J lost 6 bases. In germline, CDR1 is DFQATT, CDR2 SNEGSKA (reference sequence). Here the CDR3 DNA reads TGCAGTGCTGATGAGGGGGCGGTTCAGCCCCAGCATTTT. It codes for CSADEGAVQPQHF.

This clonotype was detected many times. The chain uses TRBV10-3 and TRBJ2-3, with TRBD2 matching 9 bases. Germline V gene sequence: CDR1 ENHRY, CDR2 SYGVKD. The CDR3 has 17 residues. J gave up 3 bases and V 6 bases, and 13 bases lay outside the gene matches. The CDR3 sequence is CAISPRGGGASTDTQYF. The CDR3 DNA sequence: TGTGCCATCAGCCCTAGGGGCGGGGGGGCTTCGACAGATACGCAGTATTTT.

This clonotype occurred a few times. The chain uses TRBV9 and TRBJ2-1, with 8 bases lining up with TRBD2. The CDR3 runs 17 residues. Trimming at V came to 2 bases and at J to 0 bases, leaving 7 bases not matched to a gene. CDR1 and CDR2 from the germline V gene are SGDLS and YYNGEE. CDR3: CASSVDSGASSYNEQFF. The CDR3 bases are TGTGCCAGCAGCGTGGATAGCGGGGCAAGCTCCTACAATGAGCAGTTCTTC.

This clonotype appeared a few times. The CDR3 region has the DNA TGTGCCAGCAGTACGCTCGAGGGGAACACTGAAGCTTTCTTT. Amino acid sequence: CASSTLEGNTEAFF. This sequence joins TRBV27 and TRBJ1-1; no clear D. Deletions cut 5 bases from V and 1 base from J, with 11 bases between. The germline CDR1 and CDR2 sequences are MNHEY and SMNVEV (reference sequence). The CDR3 totals 14 residues.

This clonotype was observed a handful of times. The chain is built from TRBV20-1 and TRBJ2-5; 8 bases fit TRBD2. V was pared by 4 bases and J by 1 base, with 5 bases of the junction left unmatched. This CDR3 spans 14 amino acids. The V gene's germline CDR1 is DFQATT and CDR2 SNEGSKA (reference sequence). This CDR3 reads CSAMRREVQETQYF. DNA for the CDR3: TGCAGTGCTATGAGGCGGGAGGTCCAAGAGACCCAGTACTTC.

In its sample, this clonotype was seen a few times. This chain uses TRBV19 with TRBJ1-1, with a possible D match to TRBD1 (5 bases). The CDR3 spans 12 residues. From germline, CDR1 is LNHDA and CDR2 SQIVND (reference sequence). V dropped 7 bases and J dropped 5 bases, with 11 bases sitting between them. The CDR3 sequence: CASTVGATEAFF. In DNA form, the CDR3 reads TGTGCCAGTACCGTAGGGGCTACTGAAGCTTTCTTT.

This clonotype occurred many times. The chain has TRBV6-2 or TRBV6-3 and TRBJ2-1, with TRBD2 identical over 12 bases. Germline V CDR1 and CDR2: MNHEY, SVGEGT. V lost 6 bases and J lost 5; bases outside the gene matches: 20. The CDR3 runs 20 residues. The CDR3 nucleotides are TGTGCCAGCAGGGGGTACAGGGCTAGCGGGAGGGCCCTAGCCCACAATGAGCAGTTCTTC. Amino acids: CASRGYRASGRALAHNEQFF.

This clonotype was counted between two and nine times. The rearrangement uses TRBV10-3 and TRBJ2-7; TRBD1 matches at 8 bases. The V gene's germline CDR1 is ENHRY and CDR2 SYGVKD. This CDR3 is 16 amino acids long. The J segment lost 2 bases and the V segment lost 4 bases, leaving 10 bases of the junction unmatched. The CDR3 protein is CAISGAGRTGTYEQYF. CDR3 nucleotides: TGTGCCATCAGTGGGGCGGGTCGGACAGGGACCTACGAGCAGTACTTC.